This T cell receptor (beta chain) was retrieved from a study of blood T cell repertoires in COVID-19. Study background: Italy, Spain and the United States were the sources of the convalescent and acute COVID-19 samples.

Per the original methods: Reference gene primer amplification yielded estimated nucleated cell counts. Data came from immunoSEQ multiplex PCR; TCRdb stores just in-frame clones and leaves some out. V and J calls and clone size follow that table, whereas D and trimming were derived from the DNA. The repertoire holds under 300,000 clones, with 70% to 85% as singletons. CDR3 size: 13 residues. CDR1 SGHDT and CDR2 YYEEEE come from the germline V gene. V gave up 4 bases and J gave up 10 bases; unmatched junction bases: 8. The TCR sequence derives from a woman of 80 years or more with active or convalescent COVID-19. The sequencing sample was made of peripheral blood. This sequence joins TRBV5-6 and TRBJ2-1, with 7 bases that match TRBD1. In DNA, the CDR3 is TGTGCCAGCAGCCCCACGTGGGACAGAGAGCAGTTCTTC. This encodes CASSPTWDREQFF.